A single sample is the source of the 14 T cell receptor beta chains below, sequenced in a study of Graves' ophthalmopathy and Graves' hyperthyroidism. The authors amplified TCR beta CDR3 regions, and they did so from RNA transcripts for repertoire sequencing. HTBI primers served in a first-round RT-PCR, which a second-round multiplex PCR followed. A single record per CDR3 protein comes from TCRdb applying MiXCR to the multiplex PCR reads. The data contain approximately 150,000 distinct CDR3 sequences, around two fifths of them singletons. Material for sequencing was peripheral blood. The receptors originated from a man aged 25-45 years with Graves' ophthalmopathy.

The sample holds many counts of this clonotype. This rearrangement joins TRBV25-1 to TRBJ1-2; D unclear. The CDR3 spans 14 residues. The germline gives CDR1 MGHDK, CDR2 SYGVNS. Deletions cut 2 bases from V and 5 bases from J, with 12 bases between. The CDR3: CASSEPDGIYGYTF. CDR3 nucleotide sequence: TGTGCCAGCAGTGAACCCGACGGAATTTATGGCTACACCTTC.

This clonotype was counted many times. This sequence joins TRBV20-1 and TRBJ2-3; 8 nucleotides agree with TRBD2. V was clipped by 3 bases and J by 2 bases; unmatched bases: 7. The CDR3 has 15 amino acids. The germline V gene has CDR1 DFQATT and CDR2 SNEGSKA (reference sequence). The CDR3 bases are TGCAGTGCTAGCTCCCCTAGCGGGTACACAGATACGCAGTATTTT. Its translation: CSASSPSGYTDTQYF.

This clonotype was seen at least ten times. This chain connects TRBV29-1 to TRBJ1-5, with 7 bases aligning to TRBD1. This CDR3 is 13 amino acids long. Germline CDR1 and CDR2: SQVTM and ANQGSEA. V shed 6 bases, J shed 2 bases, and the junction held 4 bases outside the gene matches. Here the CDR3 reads CSVADRGNQPQHF. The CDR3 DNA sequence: TGCAGCGTAGCCGACAGGGGCAATCAGCCCCAGCATTTT.

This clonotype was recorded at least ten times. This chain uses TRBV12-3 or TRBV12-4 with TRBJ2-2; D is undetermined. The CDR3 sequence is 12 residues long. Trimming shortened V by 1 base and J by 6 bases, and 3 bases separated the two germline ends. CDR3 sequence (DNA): TGTGCCAGCAGTTTAGAGGCCGGGGAGCTGTTTTTT. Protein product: CASSLEAGELFF.

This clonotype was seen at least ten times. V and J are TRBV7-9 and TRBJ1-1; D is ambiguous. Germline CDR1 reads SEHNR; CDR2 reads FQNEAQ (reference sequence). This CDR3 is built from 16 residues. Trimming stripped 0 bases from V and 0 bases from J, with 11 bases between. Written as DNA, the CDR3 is TGTGCCAGCAGCTTAGCGGGGTCCCGAATGAACACTGAAGCTTTCTTT. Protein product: CASSLAGSRMNTEAFF. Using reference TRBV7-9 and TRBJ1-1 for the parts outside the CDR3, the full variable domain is DTGVSQNPRHKITKRGQNVTFRCDPISEHNRLYWYRQTLGQGPEFLTYFQNEAQLEKSRLLSDRFSAERPKGSFSTLEIQRTEQGDSAMYLCASSLAGSRMNTEAFFGQGTRLTVV.

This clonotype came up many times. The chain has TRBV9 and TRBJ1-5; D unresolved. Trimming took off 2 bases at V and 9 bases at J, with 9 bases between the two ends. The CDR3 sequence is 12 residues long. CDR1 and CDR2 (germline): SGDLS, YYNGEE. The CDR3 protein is CASSVETGPQHF. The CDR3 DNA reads TGTGCCAGCAGCGTCGAAACTGGGCCCCAGCATTTT.

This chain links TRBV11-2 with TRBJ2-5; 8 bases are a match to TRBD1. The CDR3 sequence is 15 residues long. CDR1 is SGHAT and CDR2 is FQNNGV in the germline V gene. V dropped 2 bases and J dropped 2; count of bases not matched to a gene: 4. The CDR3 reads CASSLRNRGQETQYF. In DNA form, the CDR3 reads TGTGCCAGCAGCTTAAGGAACAGGGGGCAAGAGACCCAGTACTTC.

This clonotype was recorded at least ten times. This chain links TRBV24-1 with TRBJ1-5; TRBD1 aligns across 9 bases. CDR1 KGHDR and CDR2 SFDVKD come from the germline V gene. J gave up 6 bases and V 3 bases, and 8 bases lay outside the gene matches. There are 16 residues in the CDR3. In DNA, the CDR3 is TGTGCCACCAGTGATCGCACAGGGGGCGCATTTCAGCCCCAGCATTTT. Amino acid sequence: CATSDRTGGAFQPQHF.

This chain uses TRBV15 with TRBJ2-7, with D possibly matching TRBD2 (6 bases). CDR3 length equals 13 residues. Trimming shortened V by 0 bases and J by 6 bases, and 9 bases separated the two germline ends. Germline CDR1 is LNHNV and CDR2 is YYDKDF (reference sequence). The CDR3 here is CATSRDLGGEQYF. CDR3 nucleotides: TGTGCCACCAGCAGAGACTTGGGGGGCGAGCAGTACTTC.

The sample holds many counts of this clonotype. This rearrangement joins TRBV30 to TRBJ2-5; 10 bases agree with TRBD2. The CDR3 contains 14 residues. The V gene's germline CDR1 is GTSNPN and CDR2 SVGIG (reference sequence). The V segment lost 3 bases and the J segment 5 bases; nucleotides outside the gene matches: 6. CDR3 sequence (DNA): TGTGCCTGGAGAGAAAGCGGGAGGGTGGAGACCCAGTACTTC. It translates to CAWRESGRVETQYF.

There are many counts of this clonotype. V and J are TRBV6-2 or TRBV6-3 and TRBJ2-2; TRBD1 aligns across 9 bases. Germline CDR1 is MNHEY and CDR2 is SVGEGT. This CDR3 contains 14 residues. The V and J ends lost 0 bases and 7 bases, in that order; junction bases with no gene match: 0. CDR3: CASSYSTGGGELFF. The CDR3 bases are TGTGCCAGCAGTTACTCGACAGGGGGCGGGGAGCTGTTTTTT.

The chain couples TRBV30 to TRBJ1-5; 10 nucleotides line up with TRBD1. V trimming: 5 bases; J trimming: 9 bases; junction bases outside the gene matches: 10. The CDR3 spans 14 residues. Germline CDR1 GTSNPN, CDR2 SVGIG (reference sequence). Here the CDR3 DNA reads TGTGCCTGGTCAAGGGACAGGGGAAAAGGGCCCCAGCATTTT. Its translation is CAWSRDRGKGPQHF.

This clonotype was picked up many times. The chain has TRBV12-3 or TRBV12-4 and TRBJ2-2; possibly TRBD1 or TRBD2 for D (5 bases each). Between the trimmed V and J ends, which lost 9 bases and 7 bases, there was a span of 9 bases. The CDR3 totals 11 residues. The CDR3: CASWGYGELFF. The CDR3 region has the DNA TGTGCCAGTTGGGGGTACGGGGAGCTGTTTTTT.

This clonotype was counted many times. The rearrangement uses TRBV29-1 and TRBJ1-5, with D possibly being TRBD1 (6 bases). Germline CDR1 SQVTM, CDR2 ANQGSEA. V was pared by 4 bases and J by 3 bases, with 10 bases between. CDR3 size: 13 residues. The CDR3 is CSVGQAFNQPQHF. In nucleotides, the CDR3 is TGCAGCGTTGGACAGGCTTTCAATCAGCCCCAGCATTTT. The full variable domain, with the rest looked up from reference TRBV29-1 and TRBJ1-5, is SAVISQKPSRDICQRGTSLTIQCQVDSQVTMMFWYRQQPGQSLTLIATANQGSEATYESGFVIDKFPISRPNLTFSTLTVSNMSPEDSSIYLCSVGQAFNQPQHFGDGTRLSIL.